The 2 T cell receptor beta chains below come from one sample, sequenced in a study of T cell repertoires in cytomegalovirus infection. TCRdb reanalysed the reads using MiXCR and keeps one entry per CDR3 protein. This table holds hundreds of thousands of distinct CDR3 sequences, under 35% found once. Antigens of these TCRs are unknown. The material was cultured PBMCs, obtained from culture after CMV antigen stimulation. These receptors were obtained from a human donor in good health (CMV status not recorded). Some clones in this sample may be carry-over from other donors' samples.

J is TRBJ2-5 and V is TRBV20-1; 8 positions agree with TRBD2. J gave up 5 bases and V 0 bases, and 11 bases lay outside the gene matches. Germline CDR1 is DFQATT and CDR2 is SNEGSKA (reference sequence). The length of the CDR3 is 16 residues. As DNA, the CDR3 is TGCAGTGCTAGAGACCCTAGCGGGCGAGATCAGGAGACCCAGTACTTC. It codes for CSARDPSGRDQETQYF.

This rearrangement joins TRBV12-3 or TRBV12-4 to TRBJ2-7; the match to TRBD2 covers 10 bases. V lost 11 bases, J lost 5 bases, and 9 bases stayed unmatched. This CDR3 comprises 13 residues. The CDR3 here is CASLAGGYDEQYF. The CDR3 bases are TGTGCCTCCTTAGCGGGAGGATATGACGAGCAGTACTTC.